This TCR beta chain was found in a study of control samples from healthy donors and cancer patients. Germline V gene lookup returns CDR1 SGHRS and CDR2 YFSETQ. Trimming shortened V by 0 bases and J by 4 bases, and 14 bases separated the two germline ends. The CDR3 consists of 16 residues. The repertoire was sequenced with immunoSEQ multiplex PCR; TCRdb's copy has only in-frame clones and lacks some. Counted here are approximately 90,000 clones, approximately 93% occurring once; the ten biggest clones make up roughly 1.5%. The sequencing sample was made of blood. The clonotype comes from a woman aged 25-40 years in good health. The chain recombines TRBV5-1 with TRBJ2-1; D ambiguous. The CDR3 coding sequence is TGCGCCAGCAGCTTGGATCCCGGGCAGAAATACAATGAGCAGTTCTTC. Its translation: CASSLDPGQKYNEQFF. The full variable domain, rest sourced from reference TRBV5-1 and TRBJ2-1, is KAGVTQTPRYLIKTRGQQVTLSCSPISGHRSVSWYQQTPGQGLQFLFEYFSETQRNKGNFPGRFSGRQFSNSRSEMNVSTLELGDSALYLCASSLDPGQKYNEQFFGPGTRLTVL.